This T cell receptor beta chain originates from a study of blood T cells in healthy people across ages. Whole-study results and caveats: Nothing was known about donor CMV status, and this possibly confounded expanded clonotype changes.

Next came a second PCR, run for roughly 6 to 11 cycles, which used a sample-barcoded 5' primer along with a J-beta primer mix. Tags on each cDNA molecule came from a template-switch adaptor with 12 random nucleotides. TCRdb ran MiXCR on the 5' RACE reads and lists one entry per CDR3 protein. This table holds approximately 810,000 distinct CDR3 sequences, approximately 35% found once. The study recruited healthy Caucasian donors from Russia who were aged roughly 6 to 95. At least 6.5 million PBMCs were isolated per sample. This CDR3 is built from 15 residues. Looked up from germline, CDR1 is GTSNPN and CDR2 is SVGIG (reference sequence). V gave up 2 bases and J gave up 3 bases, with 17 bases separating them. In its sample, this clonotype was seen a few times. The target antigen is unknown.

V usage is TRBV30 and J usage is TRBJ2-7; D is possibly TRBD1 (6 bases). The source material was blood. This TCR was sampled from a man aged 18 to 35 in good health. The CDR3 sequence is CAWSPTGPLDYEQYF. The DNA of the CDR3 is TGTGCCTGGAGTCCCACAGGGCCGTTGGACTACGAGCAGTACTTC.